This T cell receptor beta chain was observed in a study of human T cells and chemical hapten exposure. V lost 0 bases and J lost 3, with 10 bases in between. CDR1 is MNHEY, CDR2 SMNVEV, per germline (reference sequence). The CDR3 length is 15 residues. This clonotype has only a few counts. Each cDNA molecule in the library carried unique molecular identifiers. TCRdb itself ran the 5' RACE reads through MiXCR, one entry per CDR3 protein. The table includes approximately 140,000 distinct CDR3 sequences, over 3.5% detected once. It was unfractionated whole blood from which total RNA was extracted. This receptor was identified in a female donor in good health. V is TRBV27 and J is TRBJ2-3; D unresolved. CDR3 loop: CASSLSVPGTDTQYF. CDR3 DNA sequence: TGTGCCAGCAGTTTATCGGTACCGGGTACAGATACGCAGTATTTT.